What follows are 8 T cell receptor beta chains derived from one specimen sequenced in a study of blood T cell repertoires in COVID-19. Sequencing used immunoSEQ multiplex PCR; TCRdb keeps in-frame clones, though not all of them. The sample contains roughly 290,000 clones, roughly 90% of which appear only once. Material: PBMCs or T cells enriched from blood (not recorded which). The receptors were sampled from a woman aged 18-29 years with acute COVID-19.

This chain joins TRBV18 and TRBJ1-4; 8 bases fit TRBD1. The J segment lost 6 bases and the V segment lost 6 bases, leaving 21 bases of the junction unmatched. The germline V gene has CDR1 KGHSH and CDR2 LQKENI. This CDR3 is 19 amino acids long. CDR3 in amino acids: CASSREPGLKLTGDEKLFF. The CDR3 nucleotides are TGTGCCAGCTCCCGAGAACCGGGCCTAAAATTGACAGGGGATGAAAAACTGTTTTTT.

This chain links TRBV19 with TRBJ2-4; D not certain. The germline gives CDR1 LNHDA, CDR2 SQIVND (reference sequence). With 1 base removed from V and 0 bases from J, the gap between germline ends came to 13 bases. CDR3 size: 17 residues. CDR3 sequence (DNA): TGTGCCAGTAGTATAGGAGAGAGATATCTAGCCAAAAACATTCAGTACTTC. It is translated as CASSIGERYLAKNIQYF.

J is TRBJ1-2 and V is TRBV12-3 or TRBV12-4; D is uncertain. Trimming took 8 bases from V and 4 from J, leaving 14 bases between them. The CDR3 is 13 residues long. The CDR3 bases are TGTGCCAGCGCCCCACTTATGCGCTATGGCTACACCTTC. Translated: CASAPLMRYGYTF.

This chain joins TRBV28 and TRBJ2-7; 7 bases are shared with TRBD2. The CDR3 covers 15 residues. Germline-derived CDR1 and CDR2 are MDHEN and SYDVKM. The V gene end was trimmed by 4 bases and the J gene end by 6 bases; junction bases not matched to a gene: 12. CDR3 loop: CASSSPPAGVGEQYF. The CDR3 coding sequence is TGTGCCAGCAGTTCCCCCCCGGCGGGAGTGGGCGAGCAGTACTTC.

As DNA, the CDR3 is TGTGCCAGCAGTTCCCTCCGACAGGGTGGAAATCAGCCCCAGCATTTT. It yields the protein CASSSLRQGGNQPQHF. The chain carries TRBV28 and TRBJ1-5; 7 bases fit TRBD1. Trimming took 4 bases from V and 4 from J; bases not matched to a gene: 10. The CDR3 runs to 16 residues. Germline lookup yields CDR1 MDHEN and CDR2 SYDVKM.

V is TRBV4-3 and J is TRBJ2-1; 7 positions agree with TRBD2. This CDR3 has 16 amino acids. V trimming: 3 bases; J trimming: 0 bases; junction bases outside the gene matches: 5. Per germline, CDR1 LGHNA and CDR2 YSLEER. CDR3: CASSHSAGSSYNEQFF. In nucleotides, the CDR3 is TGCGCCAGCAGCCATTCAGCGGGGTCCTCCTACAATGAGCAGTTCTTC.

CDR3 in amino acids: CATSDSSGGPSGANVLTF. The CDR3 DNA is TGTGCCACCAGTGATTCCTCGGGAGGACCCTCTGGGGCCAACGTCCTGACTTTC. The rearrangement uses TRBV24-1 and TRBJ2-6; 7 nucleotides agree with TRBD2. The CDR3 totals 18 residues. The germline CDR1 and CDR2 sequences are KGHDR and SFDVKD. V lost 2 bases, J lost 0 bases, and 6 bases stayed unmatched.

This clone was observed once. The V gene is TRBV14, the J gene TRBJ2-2, with D perhaps TRBD1 (5 bases). Germline lookup yields CDR1 SGHDN and CDR2 FVKESK. V gave up 5 bases and J gave up 1 base, with 11 bases separating them. The CDR3 consists of 15 residues. The CDR3 DNA sequence: TGTGCCAGCAGCAGAATCACAGGGAACACCGGGGAGCTGTTTTTT. Translation: CASSRITGNTGELFF.